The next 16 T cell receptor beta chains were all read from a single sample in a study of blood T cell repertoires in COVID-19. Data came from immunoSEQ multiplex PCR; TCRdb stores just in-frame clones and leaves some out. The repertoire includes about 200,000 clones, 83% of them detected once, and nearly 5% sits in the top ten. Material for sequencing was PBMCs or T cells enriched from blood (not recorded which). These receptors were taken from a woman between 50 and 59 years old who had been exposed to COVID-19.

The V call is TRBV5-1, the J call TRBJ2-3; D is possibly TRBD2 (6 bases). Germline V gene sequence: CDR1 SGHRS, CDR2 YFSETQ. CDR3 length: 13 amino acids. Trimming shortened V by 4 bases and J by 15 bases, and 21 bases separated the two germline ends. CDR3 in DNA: TGCGCCAGCAGCCCCGGGGGAACTAGCTCGGGATATTTT. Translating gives CASSPGGTSSGYF.

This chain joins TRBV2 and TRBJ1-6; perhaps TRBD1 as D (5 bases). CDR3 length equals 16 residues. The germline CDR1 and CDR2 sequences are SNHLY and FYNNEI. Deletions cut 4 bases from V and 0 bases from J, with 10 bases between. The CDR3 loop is CASSARRGSYNSPLHF. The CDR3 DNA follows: TGTGCCAGCAGTGCCAGGAGGGGCTCCTATAATTCACCCCTCCACTTT.

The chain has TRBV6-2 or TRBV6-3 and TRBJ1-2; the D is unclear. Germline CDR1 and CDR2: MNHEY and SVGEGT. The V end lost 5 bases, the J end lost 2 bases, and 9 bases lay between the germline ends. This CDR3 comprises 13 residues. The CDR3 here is CASSHTQNYGYTF. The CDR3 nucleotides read TGTGCCAGCAGTCACACACAAAACTATGGCTACACCTTC.

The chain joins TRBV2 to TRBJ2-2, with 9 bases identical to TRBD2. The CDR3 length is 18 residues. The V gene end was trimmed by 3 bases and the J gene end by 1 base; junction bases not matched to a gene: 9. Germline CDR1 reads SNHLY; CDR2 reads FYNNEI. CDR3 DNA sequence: TGTGCCAGCAGTGATTTGCGGGGGGGCGTTTGGAACACCGGGGAGCTGTTTTTT. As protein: CASSDLRGGVWNTGELFF. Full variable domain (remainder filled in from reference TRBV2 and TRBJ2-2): EPEVTQTPSHQVTQMGQEVILRCVPISNHLYFYWYRQILGQKVEFLVSFYNNEISEKSEIFDDQFSVERPDGSNFTLKIRSTKLEDSAMYFCASSDLRGGVWNTGELFFGEGSRLTVL.

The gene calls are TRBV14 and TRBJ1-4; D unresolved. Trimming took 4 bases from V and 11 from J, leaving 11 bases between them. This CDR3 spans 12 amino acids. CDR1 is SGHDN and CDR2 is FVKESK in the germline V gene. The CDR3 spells CASSLAYGKLFF. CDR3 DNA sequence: TGTGCCAGCAGCCTAGCGTACGGTAAACTGTTTTTT.

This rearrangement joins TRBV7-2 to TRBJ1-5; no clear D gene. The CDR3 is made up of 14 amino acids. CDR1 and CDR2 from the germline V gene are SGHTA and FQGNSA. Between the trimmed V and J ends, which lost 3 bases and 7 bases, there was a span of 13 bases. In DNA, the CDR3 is TGTGCCAGCAGCTTGGAACCGGCGCGGCAGCCCCAGCATTTT. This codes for CASSLEPARQPQHF.

CDR3 bases: TGTGCCAGCTCACCCGACGCGACGGGGAACAATCAGCCCCAGCATTTT. Translated, it gives CASSPDATGNNQPQHF. J is TRBJ1-5 and V is TRBV18; D is unclear. Trimming stripped 3 bases from V and 3 bases from J, with 15 bases between. The CDR3 length is 16 residues. CDR1 is KGHSH, CDR2 LQKENI, per germline.

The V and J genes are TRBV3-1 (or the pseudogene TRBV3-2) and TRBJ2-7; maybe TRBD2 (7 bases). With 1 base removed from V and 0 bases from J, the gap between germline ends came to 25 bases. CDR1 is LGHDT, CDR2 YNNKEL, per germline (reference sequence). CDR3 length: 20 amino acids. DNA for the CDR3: TGTGCCAGCAGCCAAGCTCCCTTTTCATCTCGGGGGGCGAGCTCCTACGAGCAGTACTTC. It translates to CASSQAPFSSRGASSYEQYF.

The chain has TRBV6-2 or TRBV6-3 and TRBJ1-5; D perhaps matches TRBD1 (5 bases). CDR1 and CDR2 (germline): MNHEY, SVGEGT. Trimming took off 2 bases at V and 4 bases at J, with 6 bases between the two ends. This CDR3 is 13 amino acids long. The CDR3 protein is CASSYGANQPQHF. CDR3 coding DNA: TGTGCCAGCAGTTACGGGGCGAATCAGCCCCAGCATTTT.

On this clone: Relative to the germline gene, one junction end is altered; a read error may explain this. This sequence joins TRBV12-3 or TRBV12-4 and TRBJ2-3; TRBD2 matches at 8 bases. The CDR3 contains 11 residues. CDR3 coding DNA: TGTGCCAGCAGTCCCCCCACTAGCGGCTTGTTT. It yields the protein CASSPPTSGLF.

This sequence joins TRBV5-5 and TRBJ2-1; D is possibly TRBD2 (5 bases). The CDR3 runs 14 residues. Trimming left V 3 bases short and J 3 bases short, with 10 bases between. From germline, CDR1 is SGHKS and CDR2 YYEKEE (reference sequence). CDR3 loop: CASSSWTLYNEQFF. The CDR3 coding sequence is TGTGCCAGCAGCTCTTGGACTCTCTACAATGAGCAGTTCTTC.

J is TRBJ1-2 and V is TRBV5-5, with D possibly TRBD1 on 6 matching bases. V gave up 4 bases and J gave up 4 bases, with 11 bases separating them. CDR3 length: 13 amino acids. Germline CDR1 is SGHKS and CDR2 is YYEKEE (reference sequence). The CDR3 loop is CASSTSDSYGYTF. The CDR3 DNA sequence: TGTGCCAGCAGCACTTCGGACAGCTATGGCTACACCTTC.

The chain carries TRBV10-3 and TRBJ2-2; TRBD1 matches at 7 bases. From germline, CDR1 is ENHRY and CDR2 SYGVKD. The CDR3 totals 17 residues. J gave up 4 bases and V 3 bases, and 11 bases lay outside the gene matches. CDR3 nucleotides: TGTGCCATCAGTGAACGAAAGACAGGGTCCACCACCGGGGAGCTGTTTTTT. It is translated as CAISERKTGSTTGELFF.

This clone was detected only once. CDR3 sequence: CASSLQLAGAGDEQFF. As DNA, the CDR3 is TGCGCCAGCAGCCTTCAACTAGCGGGGGCCGGGGATGAGCAGTTCTTC. The chain combines TRBV10-2 with TRBJ2-1; TRBD2 matches at 11 bases. The CDR3 contains 16 residues. The V gene's germline CDR1 is WSHSY and CDR2 SAAADI. The trim removed 6 bases at V and 8 bases at J, leaving 12 bases unmatched.

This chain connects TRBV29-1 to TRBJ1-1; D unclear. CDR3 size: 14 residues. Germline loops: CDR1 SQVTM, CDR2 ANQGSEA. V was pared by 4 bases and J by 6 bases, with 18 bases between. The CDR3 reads CSVVVRLGEPEAFF. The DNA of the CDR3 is TGCAGCGTTGTTGTGAGGCTCGGGGAACCTGAAGCTTTCTTT.

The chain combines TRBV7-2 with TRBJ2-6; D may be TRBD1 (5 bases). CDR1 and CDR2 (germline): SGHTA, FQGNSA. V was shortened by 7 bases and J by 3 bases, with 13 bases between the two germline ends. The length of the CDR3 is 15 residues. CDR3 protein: CASTIIRGGANVLTF. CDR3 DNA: TGTGCCAGCACTATCATAAGGGGTGGGGCCAACGTCCTGACTTTC.